The clone carrying this T cell receptor (beta chain) occurred a few times. Libraries were prepared by immunoSEQ multiplex PCR; TCRdb keeps only in-frame clonotypes and omits some of them. The data contain about 980,000 clones, less than 85% of them singletons. The sample comes from a study of shared clonotypes between healthy human individuals. Germline CDR1 is SGHVS and CDR2 is FQNEAQ. V was trimmed by 2 bases and J by 7 bases, leaving 2 bases between them. The CDR3 has 11 amino acids. V usage is TRBV7-8 and J usage is TRBJ2-2; no clear D gene. Source material: memory CD4+ T cells sorted from blood. Regarding subset: CD45RA-negative fraction. The sequence was obtained from a young man in good health. For the CDR3, the DNA is TGTGCCAGCAGCTTAAACGGGGAGCTGTTTTTT. Translated, it gives CASSLNGELFF.